Below are 24 T cell receptor beta chains sequenced from a single sample in a study of blood T cell repertoires in COVID-19. Using immunoSEQ multiplex PCR, the repertoire was profiled, and TCRdb retains in-frame clones only, with some absent. The sample comprises some 290,000 clones, around 90% of which are singletons, and 2.9% rests with the top ten. Sequencing input: peripheral blood. Receptor source: a woman aged 25 to 45 with COVID-19, enrolled during active disease.

The chain carries TRBV9 and TRBJ2-7; TRBD1 aligns across 7 bases. CDR1 and CDR2 from the germline V gene are SGDLS and YYNGEE. The junction had 6 bases not matched to a gene; V was cut back by 3 bases and J by 6 bases. This CDR3 has 13 residues. DNA for the CDR3: TGTGCCAGCAGCGGACAGGGATTGGTCGAGCAGTACTTC. This gives the protein CASSGQGLVEQYF.

The V call is TRBV28, the J call TRBJ2-1, with 9 bases that match TRBD2. Germline V gene lookup returns CDR1 MDHEN and CDR2 SYDVKM. The CDR3 runs to 14 residues. V lost 6 bases to trimming and J lost 7 bases; unmatched junction nucleotides: 7. CDR3 region: CASRSPSGKNEQFF. CDR3 bases: TGTGCCAGCAGATCCCCTAGCGGGAAGAATGAGCAGTTCTTC.

This clone showed up just once. CDR3 region: CASSQSRDLTEAGYNEQFF. The DNA for the CDR3 is TGCGCCAGCAGTCAATCGAGGGATCTAACCGAAGCGGGATACAATGAGCAGTTCTTC. V and J are TRBV23-1 and TRBJ2-1; TRBD2 matches 7 bases. TRBV23-1 is an ORF for which the function is uncertain. The CDR3 spans 19 residues. V lost 0 bases to trimming and J lost 4 bases; unmatched junction nucleotides: 15.

The chain joins TRBV24-1 to TRBJ2-3, with TRBD2 matching over 10 bases. The CDR3 length is 16 residues. From germline, CDR1 is KGHDR and CDR2 SFDVKD. V lost 8 bases and J lost 2; bases outside the gene matches: 9. CDR3: CATNKRLAGDTDTQYF. In nucleotides, the CDR3 is TGTGCCACCAACAAGAGGCTAGCGGGGGACACAGATACGCAGTATTTT.

This clone has just one count. The rearrangement joins TRBV7-8 to TRBJ2-4; D perhaps matches TRBD1 (6 bases). The CDR3 contains 14 residues. Germline V CDR1 and CDR2: SGHVS, FQNEAQ. V gave up 0 bases and J gave up 8 bases, with 11 bases separating them. CDR3 region: CASSLANRADIQYF. CDR3 DNA sequence: TGTGCCAGCAGCTTAGCGAACAGGGCGGACATTCAGTACTTC.

V and J are TRBV5-4 and TRBJ1-1, with 10 bases lining up with TRBD1. Trimming at V came to 4 bases and at J to 7 bases, leaving 4 bases not matched to a gene. Germline assignment: CDR1 SGHNT and CDR2 YYREEE (reference sequence). The CDR3 extends over 13 amino acids. The CDR3 bases are TGTGCCAGCAGCATTGGGACAGGGGTTGAAGCTTTCTTT. Translating it yields CASSIGTGVEAFF. Filled out from reference TRBV5-4 and TRBJ1-1, the complete variable domain reads ETGVTQSPTHLIKTRGQQVTLRCSSQSGHNTVSWYQQALGQGPQFIFQYYREEENGRGNFPPRFSGLQFPNYSSELNVNALELDDSALYLCASSIGTGVEAFFGQGTRLTVV.

This chain uses TRBV30 with TRBJ2-6, with 7 bases matching TRBD1. The V and J ends lost 8 bases and 0 bases, in that order; junction bases with no gene match: 10. Germline V lookup: CDR1 GTSNPN, CDR2 SVGIG (reference sequence). The CDR3 is 16 amino acids. The CDR3 sequence is CARSRQGLSGANVLTF. CDR3 nucleotides: TGTGCCCGCTCCCGACAGGGTCTCTCTGGGGCCAACGTCCTGACTTTC.

The rearrangement uses TRBV5-1 and TRBJ1-3; 7 positions agree with TRBD1. Trimming at V came to 4 bases and at J to 3 bases, leaving 4 bases not matched to a gene. The CDR3 is made up of 14 amino acids. The germline V gene has CDR1 SGHRS and CDR2 YFSETQ. The CDR3 region has the DNA TGCGCCAGCAGCCAAGGGGACAGTGGAAACACCATATATTTT. This encodes CASSQGDSGNTIYF.

CDR3 DNA sequence: TGTGCCAGTAGTATAGGGACCCCCAGGGGCGGAGGGCCCCAGCATTTT. Amino acid sequence: CASSIGTPRGGGPQHF. The genes are TRBV19 and TRBJ1-5, with D maybe TRBD1 (6 bases). CDR1 is LNHDA, CDR2 SQIVND, per germline (reference sequence). CDR3 length: 16 amino acids. Trimming removed 1 base from V and 9 bases from J, with 19 bases in between.

The chain combines TRBV27 with TRBJ1-5, with D possibly being TRBD1 (5 bases). V was trimmed by 6 bases and J by 6 bases, leaving 15 bases between them. The CDR3 spans 14 residues. Germline V gene sequence: CDR1 MNHEY, CDR2 SMNVEV (reference sequence). The DNA of the CDR3 is TGTGCCAGCAGCCCCTTAGGGGCGTTTCAGCCCCAGCATTTT. It specifies CASSPLGAFQPQHF.

This clone was counted a few times. V and J are TRBV19 and TRBJ1-1; 7 bases are a match to TRBD1. The junction had 12 bases not matched to a gene; V was cut back by 9 bases and J by 5 bases. This CDR3 has 14 amino acids. Germline values: CDR1 LNHDA, CDR2 SQIVND (reference sequence). This CDR3 is CASQQQGIGTEAFF. CDR3 DNA sequence: TGTGCCAGCCAGCAACAGGGGATTGGAACTGAAGCTTTCTTT. The complete variable domain, with remaining parts taken from reference TRBV19 and TRBJ1-1, reads DGGITQSPKYLFRKEGQNVTLSCEQNLNHDAMYWYRQDPGQGLRLIYYSQIVNDFQKGDIAEGYSVSREKKESFPLTVTSAQKNPTAFYLCASQQQGIGTEAFFGQGTRLTVV.

The V call is TRBV5-6, the J call TRBJ2-5; TRBD2 might be the D (6 bases). The CDR3 totals 15 residues. V shed 3 bases and J shed 5 bases, with 17 bases lying between them. The germline gives CDR1 SGHDT, CDR2 YYEEEE. CDR3 in amino acids: CASSWAFLARETQYF. CDR3 coding DNA: TGTGCCAGCAGCTGGGCTTTTCTAGCGAGGGAGACCCAGTACTTC.

The chain has TRBV7-6 and TRBJ2-1, with TRBD2 matching over 9 bases. CDR3 length: 15 amino acids. Per germline, CDR1 SGHVS and CDR2 FNYEAQ. With V trimmed by 5 bases and J by 0 bases, 2 bases remained unmatched. CDR3 in amino acids: CASSPTSGSYNEQFF. The CDR3 nucleotides are TGTGCCAGCAGCCCGACTAGCGGCTCCTACAATGAGCAGTTCTTC.

The chain uses TRBV6-1 and TRBJ2-4, with D unclear. The CDR3 consists of 14 residues. V lost 3 bases to trimming and J lost 2 bases, with 8 bases between them. Germline V gene lookup returns CDR1 MNHNS and CDR2 SASEGT. The CDR3 DNA follows: TGTGCCAGCAGTGAGGGCCAAACCAAAAACATTCAGTACTTC. This gives the protein CASSEGQTKNIQYF.

J is TRBJ2-2 and V is TRBV28; TRBD2 aligns across 10 bases. CDR1 is MDHEN and CDR2 is SYDVKM in the germline V gene. The CDR3 extends over 15 amino acids. After removal of 3 bases from V and 6 bases from J, the junction contained 4 bases not matched to a gene. Here the CDR3 DNA reads TGTGCCAGCAGTTTTCTAGCGGGAGATCCCGGGGAGCTGTTTTTT. The encoded protein is CASSFLAGDPGELFF.

This clone was counted between two and nine times. The chain combines TRBV30 with TRBJ2-7; D may be TRBD1 (5 bases). The CDR3 contains 15 residues. Germline V CDR1 and CDR2: GTSNPN, SVGIG (reference sequence). V was shortened by 1 base and J by 0 bases, with 13 bases between the two germline ends. The CDR3 loop is CAWSGMTVSSYEQYF. As DNA, the CDR3 is TGTGCCTGGAGTGGAATGACAGTTAGCTCCTACGAGCAGTACTTC.

The rearrangement links TRBV15 to TRBJ2-2; D possibly corresponds to TRBD2 (6 bases). The CDR3 has 15 amino acids. Germline V gene sequence: CDR1 LNHNV, CDR2 YYDKDF (reference sequence). V dropped 4 bases and J dropped 2 bases, with 11 bases sitting between them. CDR3 region: CATSKWTTNTGELFF. As DNA, the CDR3 is TGTGCCACCAGCAAGTGGACTACCAACACCGGGGAGCTGTTTTTT.

V and J are TRBV5-6 and TRBJ2-1; no reliable D call. There are 13 residues in the CDR3. V was shortened by 5 bases and J by 6 bases, with 12 bases between the two germline ends. Germline V gene data show CDR1 as SGHDT and CDR2 as YYEEEE. The CDR3 reads CASSSRASNEQFF. The DNA for the CDR3 is TGTGCCAGCAGTAGCCGTGCGAGCAATGAGCAGTTCTTC.

This clone appeared a few times. The sample carries other DNA sequences with the same CDR3. The rearrangement links TRBV5-1 to TRBJ1-5, with 7 nucleotides matching TRBD1. CDR1 and CDR2 (germline): SGHRS, YFSETQ. With 0 bases clipped from V and 4 bases from J, the junction kept 4 bases outside the gene matches. The CDR3 totals 15 residues. The CDR3 reads CASSLDGRGNQPQHF. CDR3 sequence (DNA): TGCGCCAGCAGCTTGGATGGCAGGGGGAATCAGCCCCAGCATTTT.

The V and J genes are TRBV19 and TRBJ1-4, with 10 bases that match TRBD1. The ends lost 6 bases at V and 7 bases at J; junction bases unmatched: 8. The germline V gene encodes CDR1 LNHDA and CDR2 SQIVND (reference sequence). The CDR3 contains 15 residues. CDR3 loop: CASRLDRGRSEKLFF. CDR3 DNA sequence: TGTGCCAGTAGACTTGACAGGGGGCGAAGTGAAAAACTGTTTTTT.

The chain couples TRBV5-4 to TRBJ1-2; TRBD1 aligns across 8 bases. Germline CDR1 reads SGHNT; CDR2 reads YYREEE (reference sequence). The V gene end was trimmed by 1 base and the J gene end by 5 bases; junction bases not matched to a gene: 4. The CDR3 has 14 residues. In DNA form, the CDR3 reads TGTGCCAGCAGCTTGAACAGGGGGGCGTATGGCTACACCTTC. Its protein product is CASSLNRGAYGYTF.

V and J are TRBV15 and TRBJ2-3, with TRBD2 as a possible D gene (5 bases). The V and J ends lost 0 bases and 2 bases respectively, with 12 bases between them. Germline V gene sequence: CDR1 LNHNV, CDR2 YYDKDF (reference sequence). The length of the CDR3 is 16 residues. CDR3 sequence reads: CATSRDRGGATDTQYF. For the CDR3, the DNA is TGTGCCACCAGCAGAGATAGAGGAGGAGCCACAGATACGCAGTATTTT.

The chain couples TRBV19 to TRBJ2-1; TRBD2 aligns across 13 bases. Looked up from germline, CDR1 is LNHDA and CDR2 is SQIVND (reference sequence). The ends lost 10 bases at V and 12 bases at J; junction bases unmatched: 15. The CDR3 contains 15 residues. The CDR3 DNA reads as TGTGCCACGACCCCTGGACTAGCGGGAGTCTACCGGCAGTTCTTC. Its translation: CATTPGLAGVYRQFF.

J is TRBJ2-2 and V is TRBV30, with 10 bases identical to TRBD1. The CDR3 loop spans 15 amino acids. V dropped 1 base and J dropped 3; count of bases not matched to a gene: 2. Germline values: CDR1 GTSNPN, CDR2 SVGIG (reference sequence). The CDR3 loop is CAWSGGQGDTGELFF. DNA of the CDR3: TGTGCCTGGAGTGGTGGACAGGGGGACACCGGGGAGCTGTTTTTT.